This T cell receptor (beta chain) originates from a study of T cells in Graves' hyperthyroidism and ophthalmopathy (dated by TCRdb to between 2019 and 2020). At the level of the whole study: Peripheral blood samples were taken at the time of initial diagnosis, prior to any treatment. The roughly 91 discovery patients were randomly divided into training and test sets at a 7:3 ratio. In addition, the study compared T-cell repertoires in thyroid tissue and in blood from five or six Graves' hyperthyroidism patients. To identify distinguishing TCR V-J signatures, a discovery cohort of around 98 patients was used, comprising 43 with Graves' ophthalmopathy and about 59 with stable Graves' hyperthyroidism. TCR Vbeta CDR3 sequencing of roughly 140 peripheral blood samples (over 40 ophthalmopathy, about 74 hyperthyroidism and around 17 progressor patients) is reported in the paper. Prospective prediction of ophthalmopathy was tested in an independent validation cohort consisting of 18 hyperthyroidism patients and around 16 patients who later progressed to ophthalmopathy. Once sampling was done, hyperthyroidism patients were given methimazole at a starting dose of 30 mg daily, whereas ophthalmopathy patients were given high-dose intravenous methylprednisolone.

This clonotype has a handful of counts. The antigen it binds to is not known. No clone much larger than this one lies a single base away; base qualities are absent. Broad study findings and their caveats: No statistical method was used to set the sample size in advance, and investigators knew the group allocation. In validation, the model predicted progression to ophthalmopathy with approximately 69% sensitivity and less than 80% specificity, a median of 6.5 months before onset. Ophthalmopathy was separated from stable hyperthyroidism by a 13 V-J signature model, with approximately 86% sensitivity and just over 81% specificity obtained in cross-validation and 80%/75% obtained in testing. Blood samples also contained most of the expanded thyroid clonotypes (frequency above 0.001), which suggests that blood repertoires may reflect thyroid immune responses.

Graves' hyperthyroidism was defined as stable when no progression to ophthalmopathy occurred over 18 months of follow-up. Hyperthyroidism patients were aged 18 to 65 years and newly diagnosed, with disease duration of less than 2 months. Any patient with an uncontrolled infection, another autoimmune disease, pregnancy or lactation was excluded. Diagnoses were based on clinical symptoms, serum thyroxine and TRAb, thyroid ultrasound and orbital computed tomography. PBMCs were isolated from 7.5 to 10 ml of fresh peripheral blood by Ficoll-Paque density gradient centrifugation. Total RNA was extracted with Trizol reagent, and quality was checked on an Agilent 2100 Bioanalyzer. From the cysteine through the phenylalanine, the CDR3 covers 16 amino acids. Only the CDR3 portion is preserved as DNA: 48 bases, with reading frame beginning at the first base. CDR1 is given as MGHRA and CDR2 as YSYEKL, both from the germline V gene. Ends trimmed: V by 0 bases, J by 2 bases; bases unmatched to a gene: 6.

Amplification of TCR beta CDR3 regions was carried out from RNA transcripts. The TCR CDR3 was subjected to a first round of RT-PCR using the HTBI primer set and the Qiagen OneStep RT-PCR kit. The libraries were constructed in a second round of multiplex PCR and then size-selected and purified. Sequencing of the libraries was done on an Illumina HiSeq2000 using paired-end 100 bp reads. The source study handled its data this way. Raw data were processed with SOAPnuke, discarding reads with adapters, uncalled bases, mean Phred below 15, or no exact constant-primer or identifier match. COPE v1.2.5 was used to merge high-quality paired reads, and clonotypes were defined as unique nucleotide sequences. Clonotypes were aligned to IMGT TRBV, TRBD and TRBJ reference segments using MiTCR v1.1. Only V-J combinations with frequency above 0.0001, covering roughly 99% of repertoires, were analysed. The TCS score was defined as F50 (clonal expansion) divided by E x V (chaos), with BLOSUM62-based TCRdist calculated between CDR3 peptides within each V-J. Welch's t-statistics and random forest reduced 500 to 650 V-J features to 10 to 15, which were used in a naive Bayes classifier (R e1071). The public sequencing data were trimmed at Q25 with fastp and processed into clonotypes with MiXCR by TCRdb, which kept only in-frame beta chains. Every CDR3 protein is listed once, alongside the most common genes and DNA of its rows. These V and J calls originate from TCRdb's pipeline instead of the authors' own analysis. The sample table lists roughly 750,000 distinct CDR3 sequences, roughly 17% of them with a count of one. In total, the top ten clones hold 8.4% of the sample.

The receptor comes from a man in his late teens or twenties with Graves' hyperthyroidism. The sequence joins TRBV4-1 to TRBJ1-2, with TRBD1 matching 7 junction bases. The sample comprised blood. At the DNA level, the sequence is TGCGCCAGCAGCCAAGAAGGAACAGGGGTCAACTATGGCTACACCTTC. Its coded protein is CASSQEGTGVNYGYTF.